This TCR beta chain was captured by sequencing in a study of tumor-infiltrating lymphocytes in primary liver carcinoma (dated by TCRdb to about 2017). Regarding the complete study: The five patients, three men and two women aged 30 to 69 years, had hepatocellular carcinoma (four) or combined HCC and intrahepatic cholangiocarcinoma (one). The five patients had tumors of stage T1-T3 N0M0, with maximum diameters ranging from about 4.2 to 11 cm. Samples yielded roughly 3.5 to 8 million productive TCRbeta reads; read depth did not differ significantly between tissue types. Across five regions of each liver tumor, along with adjacent normal tissue and blood, the study brought together TCRbeta repertoire sequencing, expression microarrays and whole-exome sequencing. A total of 35 specimens from 5 patients went through TCRbeta repertoire sequencing, namely 25 tumor regions, 5 adjacent noncancerous liver tissues and 5 peripheral blood samples. Agilent mRNA microarray profiling was performed on the roughly 24 tumor region samples to relate TCRbeta repertoire diversity to the local molecular phenotype. Technical replicate repertoires showed high reproducibility, with mean shared-clone rates around 0.9 and correlation coefficients above 0.95. Here is what the overall study found, with its caveats: With just a few patients in the study, the authors point out that the findings should be validated in a larger study. Compared with blood, tumors had a significantly larger share of the repertoire taken up by the top 250 clones (p = 0.039). Pairs of tumor regions showed greater repertoire overlap (mean around 36%) than tumor-adjacent pairs (roughly 17%) or tumor-blood pairs (approximately 14%), which is consistent with antigen-driven expansion. Only the TCR beta chain was sequenced, so true repertoire diversity is likely underestimated because unpaired alpha chains were not captured. Because the samples were bulk and unsorted, CD4+ and CD8+ T cell repertoires could not be compared. Only about 7-25% of top clones were present in all five regions of a tumor, suggesting spatial heterogeneity of tumor-infiltrating T cells.

Without any cell sorting, total RNA and DNA were extracted together from 20-30 mg of bulk tissue using the AllPrep DNA/RNA mini kit. Surgical resection was performed in China between November 2015 and early 2016 on 5 or 6 patients with histopathologically diagnosed primary liver carcinoma. Chronic HBV infection was present in the patients, and the patients were treatment-naive at sampling. Each tumor was sampled at five spatially separated regions: the superior, inferior, left-lateral and right-lateral poles and the tumor centre. Histological examination found more than 75% viable tumor cells in every tumor sample. Fresh tumor and adjacent tissue pieces were bisected; one half was stored in RNAlater at -80°C, the other sent for histology. The CDR3 runs 14 residues from the cysteine to the phenylalanine. Only CDR3 DNA remains: 42 bases, in frame from the first base. The germline V gene encodes CDR1 MDHEN and CDR2 SYDVKM. Here V drops 7 bases and J drops 5 bases, and the junction holds 5 bases not matched to any gene.

Comments on this clonotype: This clone's antigen is unknown. The record has no base qualities; no much larger clone is one base away.

Using a constant-region primer and ProtoScript II reverse transcriptase, TCRbeta-specific cDNA was reverse-transcribed from approximately 0.5 ug total RNA. The TCRbeta libraries were prepared through three rounds of nested multiplex PCR following a slightly modified ARM-PCR procedure. Each of the first two PCR rounds ran for around 10 cycles using multiplex TRBV1-TRBV30 forward primers together with a Cbeta reverse primer. Sample barcodes and Illumina adapters were added in a final 25-cycle PCR with Deep VentR polymerase. Amplicons of 200-500 bp were gel-purified with a QIAquick gel extraction kit before sequencing. An Illumina HiSeq 2500 was used to sequence the TCRbeta amplicons, generating 250-bp paired-end reads. Turning to the authors' computational methods: To recover full CDR3 sequences, reads were quality-trimmed using Trimmomatic v0.33 and paired reads were then merged using FLASH v1.2.11. MiGEC v1.2.1b assigned V, D and J germline segments to the rearranged TCRbeta sequences. Clonotype statistics and Shannon-Wiener diversity indices were computed with VDJtools v1.0.0. Except for diversity analysis, only the 250 most abundant clonotypes of each sample were used in subsequent analyses to reduce sampling bias. TCRdb trimmed the raw reads at Q25, called clones with MiXCR and kept productive beta chains. Rows merge per CDR3 protein into single entries with the most common DNA and genes. The V and J calls, along with clone size, are taken from TCRdb and not from the paper's own processing. The sample table records about 110,000 distinct CDR3 sequences; less than 80% of these occur just once. 9.3% of the sample comes from the top ten.

This sequence was found in a woman in her fifties or sixties with primary liver carcinoma and hepatitis B virus infection. This chain joins TRBV28 to TRBJ2-7; TRBD2 lines up with 13 middle nucleotides. Material: liver tumor tissue from sampling region 1. Read against the paper, the sample's cell subset or site label means: tumor region T1, superior pole. The sequenced DNA: TGTGCCAGCACCACTAGCGGGAGGGCCGACGAGCAGTACTTC. This yields the protein CASTTSGRADEQYF.